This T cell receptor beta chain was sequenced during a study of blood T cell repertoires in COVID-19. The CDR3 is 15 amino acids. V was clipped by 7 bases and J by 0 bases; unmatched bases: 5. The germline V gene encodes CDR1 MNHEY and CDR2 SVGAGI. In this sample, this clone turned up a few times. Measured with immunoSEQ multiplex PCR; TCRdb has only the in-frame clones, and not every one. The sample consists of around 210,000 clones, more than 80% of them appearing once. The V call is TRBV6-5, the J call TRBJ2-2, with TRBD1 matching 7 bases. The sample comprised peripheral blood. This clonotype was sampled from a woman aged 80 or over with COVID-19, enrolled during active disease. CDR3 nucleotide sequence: TGTGCCAGCAATTGGGGGACAGCGAACACCGGGGAGCTGTTTTTT. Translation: CASNWGTANTGELFF.